By proportion, the clone carrying this T cell receptor (beta chain) is medium-sized. The record originates from a study of blood T cell repertoires in COVID-19. Overall study context: The study drew acute and convalescent COVID-19 samples from the United States, Italy and Spain. The analysed material was cDNA or gDNA that came from T cells, B-cell-depleted T cells, or PBMCs.

In the source study's methods: Nucleated cell counts were estimated from reference gene primer amplification. Sequencing used immunoSEQ multiplex PCR; TCRdb keeps in-frame clones, though not all of them. V and J calls and clone size follow that table, whereas D and trimming were derived from the DNA. The profile covers some 70,000 clones, with roughly 84% appearing a single time and around a tenth taken by the ten largest. The CDR3 length is 17 residues. The V gene end was trimmed by 0 bases and the J gene end by 3 bases; junction bases not matched to a gene: 8. CDR1 is LGHNA, CDR2 YNFKEQ, per germline.

The clonotype originates from a woman aged 50 to 60 with acute or convalescent COVID-19. V and J are TRBV4-2 and TRBJ2-3, with TRBD2 identical over 8 bases. What was sequenced was peripheral blood. CDR3 in DNA: TGTGCCAGCAGCCAAGATCTAGCGGGCTCCGAGACAGATACGCAGTATTTT. This codes for CASSQDLAGSETDTQYF.